Presented here are 8 T cell receptor beta chains from one specimen sequenced in a study of T cells in Graves' hyperthyroidism and ophthalmopathy. Using RNA transcripts as the source, TCR beta CDR3 regions were amplified. HTBI primers drove first-round RT-PCR of the TCR CDR3. TCRdb analysed the multiplex PCR reads with MiXCR anew, one entry per CDR3 protein. The sample includes 300,000 to 400,000 distinct CDR3 sequences, around 23% of them seen just once. Material for sequencing was blood. These receptors all stem from a woman aged 45-60 years with Graves' hyperthyroidism.

The sample holds one count of this clonotype. The chain has TRBV19 and TRBJ1-5; possibly TRBD1 for D (6 bases). The length of the CDR3 is 16 residues. The V gene's germline CDR1 is LNHDA and CDR2 SQIVND (reference sequence). CDR3 nucleotide sequence: TGTGATAACCGACCGGGACACCAAATTAGCAATCAGCCCCAGCATTTT. Amino acids: CDNRPGHQISNQPQHF.

This clonotype has a count of ten or more. The chain's CDR3 is CASSLGRALNEQYF. For the CDR3, the DNA is TGTGCCAGCAGTTTAGGACGGGCTCTGAACGAGCAGTACTTC. The chain recombines TRBV12-3 or TRBV12-4 with TRBJ2-7; D unresolved. This CDR3 has 14 residues. V dropped 1 base and J dropped 5 bases, with 12 bases sitting between them.

This clonotype was counted at least ten times. CDR3 residues: CASSDSSYNSPLHF. DNA for the CDR3: TGTGCCAGCAGTGACAGCTCCTATAATTCACCCCTCCACTTT. The chain links TRBV6-1 to TRBJ1-6, with D unclear. The CDR3 spans 14 residues. Germline CDR1 and CDR2: MNHNS and SASEGT. V lost 3 bases to trimming and J lost 0 bases, with 3 bases between them.

This sequence joins TRBV28 and TRBJ1-2, with TRBD1 as a possible D gene (6 bases). The CDR3 loop spans 14 amino acids. V lost 5 bases to trimming and J lost 8 bases, with 18 bases between them. CDR1 is MDHEN and CDR2 is SYDVKM in the germline V gene. DNA for the CDR3: TGTGCCAGCAGTCTAGCACACGGAGGGGGAGGCTACACCTTC. Protein sequence: CASSLAHGGGGYTF.

The sample holds many counts of this clonotype. J is TRBJ1-6 and V is TRBV7-3; possibly TRBD1 for D (5 bases). The CDR3 covers 14 residues. V lost 1 base and J lost 6, with 7 bases in between. In germline, CDR1 is SGHTA, CDR2 FQGTGA. The CDR3 loop reads CASSLRGFNSPLHF. CDR3 nucleotides: TGTGCCAGCAGCTTAAGGGGGTTTAATTCACCCCTCCACTTT.

This clonotype was observed many times. The rearrangement joins TRBV2 to TRBJ1-5, with D hard to call. Trimming left V 8 bases short and J 0 bases short, with 14 bases between. CDR3 length: 15 amino acids. CDR1 and CDR2 (germline): SNHLY, FYNNEI. CDR3 DNA: TGTGCCAGCCGGATCCGGGCCGTTAGCAATCAGCCCCAGCATTTT. Amino acids: CASRIRAVSNQPQHF. Using reference TRBV2 and TRBJ1-5 for the parts outside the CDR3, the full variable domain is EPEVTQTPSHQVTQMGQEVILRCVPISNHLYFYWYRQILGQKVEFLVSFYNNEISEKSEIFDDQFSVERPDGSNFTLKIRSTKLEDSAMYFCASRIRAVSNQPQHFGDGTRLSIL.

This clonotype was detected many times. The gene calls are TRBV18 and TRBJ1-2; 8 bases fit TRBD1. Germline CDR1 is KGHSH and CDR2 is LQKENI. The CDR3 runs to 14 residues. V lost 4 bases to trimming and J lost 4 bases; unmatched junction nucleotides: 5. CDR3 DNA: TGTGCCAGCTCACAAACACAGGGGGGCTATGGCTACACCTTC. The encoded protein is CASSQTQGGYGYTF.

This clonotype was counted ten times or more. The CDR3, as DNA: TGTGCCAGCAGTACGCAGGGGGGCACTGAAGCTTTCTTT. Translating it yields CASSTQGGTEAFF. V is TRBV6-1 and J is TRBJ1-1, with 7 bases lining up with TRBD1. After removal of 5 bases from V and 4 bases from J, the junction contained 4 bases not matched to a gene. The CDR3 is 13 residues long. Per germline, CDR1 MNHNS and CDR2 SASEGT.